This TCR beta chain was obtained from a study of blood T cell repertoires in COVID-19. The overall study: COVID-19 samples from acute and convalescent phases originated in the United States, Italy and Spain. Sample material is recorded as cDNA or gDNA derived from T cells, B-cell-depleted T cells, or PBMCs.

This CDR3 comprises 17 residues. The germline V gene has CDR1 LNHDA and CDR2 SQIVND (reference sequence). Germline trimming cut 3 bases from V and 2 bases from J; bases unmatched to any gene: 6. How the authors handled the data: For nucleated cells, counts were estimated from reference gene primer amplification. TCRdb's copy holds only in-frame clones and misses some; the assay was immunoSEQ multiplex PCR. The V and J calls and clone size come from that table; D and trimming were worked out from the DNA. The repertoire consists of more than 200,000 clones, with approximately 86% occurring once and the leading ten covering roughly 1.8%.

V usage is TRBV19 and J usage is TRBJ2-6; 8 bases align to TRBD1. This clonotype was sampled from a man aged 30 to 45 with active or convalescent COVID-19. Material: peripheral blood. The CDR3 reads CASSIGQGAAGANVLTF. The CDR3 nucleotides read TGTGCCAGTAGTATCGGGCAGGGGGCGGCTGGGGCCAACGTCCTGACTTTC.